Shown below are 13 T cell receptor beta chains from a single sample sequenced in a study of breast tumors, draining lymph nodes, adjacent tissues. Axillary draining lymph nodes of breast cancer patients supplied the node samples. A single record per CDR3 protein comes from TCRdb applying MiXCR to the multiplex PCR reads. The sample holds about 130,000 distinct CDR3 sequences, 20% to 25% seen once. Sequenced: axillary lymph node tissue. All receptors come from a female donor with breast cancer. Some clones in this sample may be carry-over from other donors' samples.

In its sample, this clonotype was seen a few times. The rearrangement links TRBV18 to TRBJ2-5; tentatively, D is TRBD2 (5 bases). The germline V gene has CDR1 KGHSH and CDR2 LQKENI. V shed 0 bases and J shed 1 base, with 12 bases lying between them. The CDR3 totals 16 residues. CDR3 nucleotide sequence: TGTGCCAGCTCACCACCAGGCGAAGCGGCCCAAGAGACCCAGTACTTC. Protein: CASSPPGEAAQETQYF.

This clonotype was found many times. V gene TRBV6-6 combines with J gene TRBJ2-5; 7 bases are a match to TRBD2. Germline V gives CDR1 MNHNY, CDR2 SVGAGI (reference sequence). Trimming removed 6 bases from V and 6 bases from J; junction bases left unmatched: 13. The CDR3 contains 15 residues. For the CDR3, the DNA is TGTGCCAGCAGGGAACGGGGAGGGGCGGTAAAGACCCAGTACTTC. Translating it yields CASRERGGAVKTQYF.

The chain couples TRBV20-1 to TRBJ2-2; tentative D call: TRBD2 (6 bases). Deletions cut 0 bases from V and 7 bases from J, with 15 bases between. The CDR3 totals 15 residues. In germline, CDR1 is DFQATT, CDR2 SNEGSKA (reference sequence). CDR3 residues: CSARDFSGWIGELFF. The CDR3, as DNA: TGCAGTGCTAGAGATTTTAGCGGCTGGATCGGGGAGCTGTTTTTT.

This clonotype came up once. This chain links TRBV20-1 with TRBJ2-4; 10 bases fit TRBD2. Losses at the gene ends were 4 bases for V and 6 bases for J; bases not matched to a gene: 15. The germline V gene has CDR1 DFQATT and CDR2 SNEGSKA (reference sequence). The CDR3 has 17 residues. The CDR3, as DNA: TGCAGTGCTAAACCGGGACTAGCGAGAACCCCCAGAAACATTCAGTACTTC. Protein: CSAKPGLARTPRNIQYF.

This clonotype has at least ten counts. The chain carries TRBV5-4 and TRBJ2-3; D perhaps matches TRBD2 (7 bases). Trimming removed 4 bases at V and 3 bases at J, with 21 bases between. The CDR3 is 17 amino acids. The V gene's germline CDR1 is SGHNT and CDR2 YYREEE (reference sequence). The CDR3 loop is CASSTSRTRGSTDTQYF. Here the CDR3 DNA reads TGTGCCAGCAGCACAAGCAGGACTAGGGGGAGTACAGATACGCAGTATTTT. Looking up the rest from reference TRBV5-4 and TRBJ2-3 gives the full variable domain: ETGVTQSPTHLIKTRGQQVTLRCSSQSGHNTVSWYQQALGQGPQFIFQYYREEENGRGNFPPRFSGLQFPNYSSELNVNALELDDSALYLCASSTSRTRGSTDTQYFGPGTRLTVL.

This clonotype has at least ten counts. The V gene is TRBV5-5, the J gene TRBJ2-7; D might be TRBD1 (5 bases). V lost 0 bases and J lost 2, with 6 bases in between. There are 13 residues in the CDR3. Germline CDR1 reads SGHKS; CDR2 reads YYEKEE (reference sequence). DNA of the CDR3: TGTGCCAGCAGCTTGGTGGACACCTACGAGCAGTACTTC. It is translated as CASSLVDTYEQYF.

As to this clonotype: Being one base from a much bigger clone, this may be a read error. The chain carries TRBV11-2 and TRBJ2-3; 7 nucleotides align to TRBD1. The V gene's germline CDR1 is SGHAT and CDR2 FQNNGV. The CDR3 covers 16 residues. The J segment lost 3 bases and the V segment lost 5 bases, leaving 11 bases of the junction unmatched. The CDR3, as DNA: TGTGCCAGCAGCCCCACAGGGGATTACCCTACAGATACGCAGTATTTT. This translates into CASSPTGDYPTDTQYF.

The CDR3, as DNA: TGTGCCAGCAGCCAAGGGTTTGGATACAATGAGCAGTTCTTC. Amino acid sequence: CASSQGFGYNEQFF. J is TRBJ2-1 and V is TRBV14; no clear D. The CDR3 loop spans 14 amino acids. The V end was cut by 1 base, the J end by 4 bases, with 8 bases between. CDR1 and CDR2 (germline): SGHDN, FVKESK.

This clonotype was detected ten times or more. V usage is TRBV7-9 and J usage is TRBJ2-5, with D unclear. The CDR3 loop spans 10 amino acids. CDR1 SEHNR and CDR2 FQNEAQ come from the germline V gene (reference sequence). Trimming pared 8 bases from V and 6 bases from J, leaving 7 bases between. CDR3 protein: CASGRQTQYF. DNA for the CDR3: TGTGCCAGCGGACGGCAGACCCAGTACTTC.

This clonotype was seen repeatedly, ten times or more. The chain employs TRBV5-1 and TRBJ2-2; D is perhaps TRBD2 (6 bases). V was clipped by 0 bases and J by 6 bases, with 9 bases between them. CDR3 length equals 14 residues. Germline loops: CDR1 SGHRS, CDR2 YFSETQ. The CDR3 coding sequence is TGCGCCAGCAGCTTGGTGTCTAGCGCCGGGGAGCTGTTTTTT. Its translation: CASSLVSSAGELFF.

This clonotype came up many times. The V call is TRBV7-2, the J call TRBJ2-7; D gene unclear. Germline V CDR1 and CDR2: SGHTA, FQGNSA. Trimming pared 1 base from V and 0 bases from J, leaving 7 bases between. This CDR3 is built from 14 residues. This CDR3 is CASSLVAASYEQYF. In DNA form, the CDR3 reads TGTGCCAGCAGCTTAGTAGCCGCCTCCTACGAGCAGTACTTC.

This clonotype was picked up one time. One end of the junction does not line up with germline, which may come from a read error. V gene TRBV28 combines with J gene TRBJ2-1; D is perhaps TRBD2 (6 bases). Germline CDR1 MDHEN, CDR2 SYDVKM. This CDR3 has 15 amino acids. This CDR3 is CAGSLGGAGYNEQFF. As DNA, the CDR3 is TGTGCCGGCAGCTTAGGAGGGGCGGGTTACAATGAGCAGTTCTTC.

This clonotype was recorded many times. The chain has TRBV6-2 or TRBV6-3 and TRBJ2-7; perhaps D is TRBD1 or TRBD2 (7 bases each). V was pared by 8 bases and J by 3 bases, with 14 bases between. CDR3 length equals 13 residues. CDR1 MNHEY and CDR2 SVGEGT come from the germline V gene. The CDR3 sequence is CASEGAGVYEQYF. Here the CDR3 DNA reads TGTGCCAGCGAGGGGGCGGGGGTCTACGAGCAGTACTTC.